This T cell receptor (beta chain) was found in a study of shared clonotypes between healthy human individuals. Whole-study results and caveats: Generation probability values for non-shared clonotypes were lower than those for clonotypes shared by all four donors. Across subsets, estimated richness was generally greater for naive than for memory populations.

The CDR3 contains 15 residues. V lost 5 bases, J lost 2 bases, and 14 bases lay in between. Germline V lookup: CDR1 SGHDT, CDR2 YYEEEE. Original handling: ImmunoSEQ only sent back junction sequences with no quality scores, so filtering was done differently. The table came from immunoSEQ multiplex PCR; TCRdb's copy has only in-frame clones and leaves some out. V, J and clone size are those of that table, while D and trimming were read from the DNA. The sample includes some 2,000,000 clones, roughly 94% seen only once; the top ten take 0.13%. With respect to this clone: The antigen remains undetermined.

Sequenced: naive CD4+ T cells sorted from blood. The sample's subset: CD45RA+ positively selected. J is TRBJ2-1 and V is TRBV5-6, with D possibly being TRBD1 (6 bases). This sequence was found in a man between 18 and 29 years old in good health. CDR3 sequence reads: CASRPRDKAYNEQFF. The CDR3 bases are TGTGCCAGCAGGCCCCGGGACAAGGCCTACAATGAGCAGTTCTTC. The full variable domain, with the rest looked up from reference TRBV5-6 and TRBJ2-1, is DAGVTQSPTHLIKTRGQQVTLRCSPKSGHDTVSWYQQALGQGPQFIFQYYEEEERQRGNFPDRFSGHQFPNYSSELNVNALLLGDSALYLCASRPRDKAYNEQFFGPGTRLTVL.